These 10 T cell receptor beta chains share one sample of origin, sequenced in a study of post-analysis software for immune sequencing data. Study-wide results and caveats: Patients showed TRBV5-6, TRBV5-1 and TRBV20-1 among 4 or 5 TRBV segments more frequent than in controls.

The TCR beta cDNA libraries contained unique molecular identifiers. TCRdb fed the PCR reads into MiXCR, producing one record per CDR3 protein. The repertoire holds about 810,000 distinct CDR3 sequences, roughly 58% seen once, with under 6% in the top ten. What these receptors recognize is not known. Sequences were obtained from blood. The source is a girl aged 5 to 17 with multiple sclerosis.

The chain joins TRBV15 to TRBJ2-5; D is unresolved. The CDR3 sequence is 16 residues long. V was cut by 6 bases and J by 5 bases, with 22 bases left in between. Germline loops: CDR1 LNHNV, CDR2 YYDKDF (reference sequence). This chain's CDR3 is CATRPTGGRFRETQYF. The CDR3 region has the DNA TGTGCCACCAGACCGACTGGTGGTAGGTTCCGGGAGACCCAGTACTTC.

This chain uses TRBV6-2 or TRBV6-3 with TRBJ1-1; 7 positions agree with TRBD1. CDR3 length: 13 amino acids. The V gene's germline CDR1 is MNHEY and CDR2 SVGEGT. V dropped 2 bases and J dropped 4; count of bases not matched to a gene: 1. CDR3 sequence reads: CASSYRGPTEAFF. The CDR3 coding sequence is TGTGCCAGCAGTTACAGGGGGCCCACTGAAGCTTTCTTT.

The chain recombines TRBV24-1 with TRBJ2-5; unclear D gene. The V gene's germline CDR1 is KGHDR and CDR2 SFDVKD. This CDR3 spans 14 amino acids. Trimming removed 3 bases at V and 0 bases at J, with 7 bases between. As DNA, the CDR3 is TGTGCCACCAGTGATCGGGCAGACCAAGAGACCCAGTACTTC. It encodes CATSDRADQETQYF.

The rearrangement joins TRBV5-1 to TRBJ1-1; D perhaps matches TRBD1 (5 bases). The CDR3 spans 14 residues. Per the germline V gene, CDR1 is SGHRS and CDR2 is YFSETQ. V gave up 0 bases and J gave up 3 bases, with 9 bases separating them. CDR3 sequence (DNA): TGCGCCAGCAGCTTGGGACAGAGTTACACTGAAGCTTTCTTT. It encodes CASSLGQSYTEAFF.

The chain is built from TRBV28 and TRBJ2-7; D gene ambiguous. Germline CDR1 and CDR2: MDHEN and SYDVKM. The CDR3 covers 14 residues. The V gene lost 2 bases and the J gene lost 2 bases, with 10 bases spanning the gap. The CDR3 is CASSLEGAAYEQYF. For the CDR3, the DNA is TGTGCCAGCAGTTTAGAAGGAGCAGCCTACGAGCAGTACTTC.

This chain's CDR3 is CASSRGIGGASYEQYF. The DNA of the CDR3 is TGCGCCAGCAGCCGCGGTATAGGGGGCGCATCCTACGAGCAGTACTTC. This chain connects TRBV4-1 to TRBJ2-7; 7 positions agree with TRBD1. There are 16 residues in the CDR3. Per germline, CDR1 MGHRA and CDR2 YSYEKL. Germline trimming cut 4 bases from V and 1 base from J; bases unmatched to any gene: 10.

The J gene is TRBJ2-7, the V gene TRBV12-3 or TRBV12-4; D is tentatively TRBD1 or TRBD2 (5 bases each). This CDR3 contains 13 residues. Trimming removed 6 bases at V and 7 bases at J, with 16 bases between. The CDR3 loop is CASRELRDQEQYF. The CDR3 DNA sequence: TGTGCCAGCAGAGAGCTACGGGACCAGGAGCAGTACTTC.

CDR3 sequence: CASSWTGTVTDTQYF. The CDR3, as DNA: TGCGCCAGCAGCTGGACAGGGACGGTTACAGATACGCAGTATTTT. The chain has TRBV5-1 and TRBJ2-3, with 8 bases matching TRBD1. The V gene's germline CDR1 is SGHRS and CDR2 YFSETQ. The CDR3 contains 15 residues. The ends lost 3 bases at V and 3 bases at J; junction bases unmatched: 6.

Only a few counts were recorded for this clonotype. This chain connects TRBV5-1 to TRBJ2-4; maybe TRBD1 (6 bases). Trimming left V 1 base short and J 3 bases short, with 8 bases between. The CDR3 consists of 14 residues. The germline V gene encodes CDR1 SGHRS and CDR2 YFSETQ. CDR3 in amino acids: CASSLRQDKNIQYF. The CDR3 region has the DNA TGCGCCAGCAGCTTGCGACAGGACAAAAACATTCAGTACTTC.

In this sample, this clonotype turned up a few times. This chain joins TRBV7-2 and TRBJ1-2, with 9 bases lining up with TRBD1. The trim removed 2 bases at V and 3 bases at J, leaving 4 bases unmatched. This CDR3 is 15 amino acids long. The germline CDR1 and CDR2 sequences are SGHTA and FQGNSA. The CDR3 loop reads CASSLNGQGHYGYTF. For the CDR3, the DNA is TGTGCCAGCAGCTTAAACGGACAGGGGCACTATGGCTACACCTTC.